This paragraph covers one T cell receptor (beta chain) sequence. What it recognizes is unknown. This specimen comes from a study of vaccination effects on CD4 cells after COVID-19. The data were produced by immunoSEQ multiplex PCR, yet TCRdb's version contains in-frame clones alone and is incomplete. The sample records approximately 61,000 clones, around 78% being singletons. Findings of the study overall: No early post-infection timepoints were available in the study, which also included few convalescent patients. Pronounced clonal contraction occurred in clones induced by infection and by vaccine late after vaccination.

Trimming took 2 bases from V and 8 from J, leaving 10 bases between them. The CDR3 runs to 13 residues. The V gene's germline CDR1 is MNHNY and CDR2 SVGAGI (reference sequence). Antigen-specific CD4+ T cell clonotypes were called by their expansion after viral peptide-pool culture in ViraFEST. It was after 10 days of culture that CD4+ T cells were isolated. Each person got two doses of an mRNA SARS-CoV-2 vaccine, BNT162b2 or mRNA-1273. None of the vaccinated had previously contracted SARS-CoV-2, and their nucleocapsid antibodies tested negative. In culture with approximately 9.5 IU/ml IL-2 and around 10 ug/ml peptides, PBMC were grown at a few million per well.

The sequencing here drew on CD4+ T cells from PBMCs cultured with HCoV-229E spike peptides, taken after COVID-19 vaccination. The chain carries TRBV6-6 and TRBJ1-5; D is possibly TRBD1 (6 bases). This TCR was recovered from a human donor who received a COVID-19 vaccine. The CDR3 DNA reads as TGTGCCAGCAGTTACACGGAGGGGGAGCCCCAGCATTTT. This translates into CASSYTEGEPQHF.